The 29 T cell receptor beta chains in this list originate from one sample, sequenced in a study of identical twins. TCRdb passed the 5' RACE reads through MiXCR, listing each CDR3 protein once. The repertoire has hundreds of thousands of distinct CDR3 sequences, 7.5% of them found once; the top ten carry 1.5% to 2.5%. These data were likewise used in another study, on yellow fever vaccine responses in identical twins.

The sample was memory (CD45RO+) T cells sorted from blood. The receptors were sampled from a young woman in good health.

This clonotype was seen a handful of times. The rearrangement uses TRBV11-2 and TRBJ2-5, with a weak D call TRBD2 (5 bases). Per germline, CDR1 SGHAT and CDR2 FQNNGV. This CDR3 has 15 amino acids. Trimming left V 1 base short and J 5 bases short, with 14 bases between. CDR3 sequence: CASSLGLGAMETQYF. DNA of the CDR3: TGTGCCAGCAGCTTAGGGTTGGGAGCGATGGAGACCCAGTACTTC. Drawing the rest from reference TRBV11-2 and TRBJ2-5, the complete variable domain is EAGVAQSPRYKIIEKRQSVAFWCNPISGHATLYWYQQILGQGPKLLIQFQNNGVVDDSQLPKDRFSAERLKGVDSTLKIQPAKLEDSAVYLCASSLGLGAMETQYFGPGTRLLVL.

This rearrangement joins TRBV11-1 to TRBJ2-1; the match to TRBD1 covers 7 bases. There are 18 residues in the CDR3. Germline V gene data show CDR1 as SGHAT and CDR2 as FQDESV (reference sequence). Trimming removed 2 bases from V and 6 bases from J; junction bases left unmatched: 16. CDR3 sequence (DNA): TGTGCCAGCAGCTTAATGCAGGGGGTCGACCCTAGAGGCAATGAGCAGTTCTTC. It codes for CASSLMQGVDPRGNEQFF.

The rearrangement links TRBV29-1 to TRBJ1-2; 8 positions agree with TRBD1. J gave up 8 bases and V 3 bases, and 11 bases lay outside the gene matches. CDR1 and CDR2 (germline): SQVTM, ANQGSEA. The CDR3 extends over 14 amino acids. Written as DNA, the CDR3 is TGCAGCGTTGACCCTGCAACAGGGGGGAGGGGCTACACCTTC. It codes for CSVDPATGGRGYTF.

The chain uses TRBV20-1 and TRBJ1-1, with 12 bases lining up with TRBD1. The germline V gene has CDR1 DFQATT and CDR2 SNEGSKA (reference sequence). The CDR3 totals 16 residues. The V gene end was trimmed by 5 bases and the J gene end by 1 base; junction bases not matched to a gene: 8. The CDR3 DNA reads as TGCAGTGCTTCACTATGGGACAGGGGGCGGAACACTGAAGCTTTCTTT. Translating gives CSASLWDRGRNTEAFF.

The CDR3, as DNA: TGTGCCACCGCTCCCGGGACAGGGGGCAATCAGCCCCAGCATTTT. This translates into CATAPGTGGNQPQHF. This chain uses TRBV24-1 with TRBJ1-5, with 10 bases aligning to TRBD1. There are 15 residues in the CDR3. Germline CDR1 and CDR2: KGHDR and SFDVKD. The trim removed 9 bases at V and 2 bases at J, leaving 6 bases unmatched.

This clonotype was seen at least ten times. This CDR3 reads CASRSQPAQETQYF. The CDR3 DNA follows: TGCGCCAGCAGATCGCAACCGGCCCAAGAGACCCAGTACTTC. This sequence joins TRBV5-1 and TRBJ2-5; D uncertain. V dropped 5 bases and J dropped 1 base, with 12 bases sitting between them. The germline V gene has CDR1 SGHRS and CDR2 YFSETQ. This CDR3 is built from 14 residues.

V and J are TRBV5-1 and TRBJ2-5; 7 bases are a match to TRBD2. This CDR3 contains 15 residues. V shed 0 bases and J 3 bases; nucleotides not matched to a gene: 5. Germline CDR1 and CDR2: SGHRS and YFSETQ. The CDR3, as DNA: TGCGCCAGCAGCTTGGTCCAGCGGGGAGAAGAGACCCAGTACTTC. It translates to CASSLVQRGEETQYF.

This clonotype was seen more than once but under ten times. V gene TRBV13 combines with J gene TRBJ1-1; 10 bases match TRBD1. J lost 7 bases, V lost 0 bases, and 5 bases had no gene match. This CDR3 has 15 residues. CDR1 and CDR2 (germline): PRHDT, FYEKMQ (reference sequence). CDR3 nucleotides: TGTGCCAGCAGCTTAGGCCAAGGGACAGGGGTTGAAGCTTTCTTT. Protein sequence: CASSLGQGTGVEAFF.

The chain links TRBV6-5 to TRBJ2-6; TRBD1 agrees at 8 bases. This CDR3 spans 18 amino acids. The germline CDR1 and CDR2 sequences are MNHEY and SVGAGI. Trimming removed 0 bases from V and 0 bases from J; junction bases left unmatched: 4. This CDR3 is CASSYSVTGASGANVLTF. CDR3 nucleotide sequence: TGTGCCAGCAGTTACTCGGTGACAGGGGCCTCTGGGGCCAACGTCCTGACTTTC.

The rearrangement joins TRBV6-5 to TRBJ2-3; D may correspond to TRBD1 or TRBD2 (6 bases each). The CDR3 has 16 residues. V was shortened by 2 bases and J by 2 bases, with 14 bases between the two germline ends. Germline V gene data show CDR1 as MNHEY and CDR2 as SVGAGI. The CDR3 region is CASSYRGTPLTDTQYF. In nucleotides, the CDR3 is TGTGCCAGCAGTTACCGGGGGACACCCCTCACAGATACGCAGTATTTT.

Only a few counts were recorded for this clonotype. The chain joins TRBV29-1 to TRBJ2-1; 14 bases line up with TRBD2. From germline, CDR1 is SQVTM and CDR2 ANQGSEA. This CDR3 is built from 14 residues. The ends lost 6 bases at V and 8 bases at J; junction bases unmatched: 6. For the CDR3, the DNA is TGCAGCGTCAAAGGACTAGCGGGAGGCCATGAGCAGTTCTTC. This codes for CSVKGLAGGHEQFF.

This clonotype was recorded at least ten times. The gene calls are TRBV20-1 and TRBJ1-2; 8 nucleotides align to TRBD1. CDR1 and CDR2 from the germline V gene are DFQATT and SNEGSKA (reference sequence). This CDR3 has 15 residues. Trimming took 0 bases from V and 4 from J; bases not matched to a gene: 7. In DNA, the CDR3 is TGCAGTGCTAGAGACCCCTGGACAGGGAGCTATGGCTACACCTTC. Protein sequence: CSARDPWTGSYGYTF.

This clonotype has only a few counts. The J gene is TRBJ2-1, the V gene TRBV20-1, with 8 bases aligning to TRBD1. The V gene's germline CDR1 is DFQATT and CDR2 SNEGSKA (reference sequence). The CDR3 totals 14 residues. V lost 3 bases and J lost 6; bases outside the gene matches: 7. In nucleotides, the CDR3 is TGCAGTGCTAGGGTATGGACAGGGTTCAATGAGCAGTTCTTC. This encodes CSARVWTGFNEQFF.

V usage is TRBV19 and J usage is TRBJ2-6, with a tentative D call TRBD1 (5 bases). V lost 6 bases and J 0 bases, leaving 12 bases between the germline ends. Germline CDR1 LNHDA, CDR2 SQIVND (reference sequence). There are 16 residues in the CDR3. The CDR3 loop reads CASSPRTLSGANVLTF. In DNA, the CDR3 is TGTGCCAGTAGCCCTCGGACACTCTCTGGGGCCAACGTCCTGACTTTC.

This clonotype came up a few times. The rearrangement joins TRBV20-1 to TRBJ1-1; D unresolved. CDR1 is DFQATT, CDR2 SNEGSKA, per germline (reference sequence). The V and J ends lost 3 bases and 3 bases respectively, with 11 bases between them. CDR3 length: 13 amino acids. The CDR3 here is CSARAQRYTEAFF. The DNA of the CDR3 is TGCAGTGCTAGGGCTCAGAGGTACACTGAAGCTTTCTTT.

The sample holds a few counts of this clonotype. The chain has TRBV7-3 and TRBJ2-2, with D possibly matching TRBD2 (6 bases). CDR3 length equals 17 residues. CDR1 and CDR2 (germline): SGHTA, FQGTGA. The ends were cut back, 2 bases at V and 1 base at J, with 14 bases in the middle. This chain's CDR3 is CASSLLSVGGNTGELFF. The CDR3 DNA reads TGTGCCAGCAGCTTATTATCTGTGGGGGGGAACACCGGGGAGCTGTTTTTT. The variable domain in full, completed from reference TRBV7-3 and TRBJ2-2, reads GAGVSQTPSNKVTEKGKYVELRCDPISGHTALYWYRQSLGQGPEFLIYFQGTGAADDSGLPNDRFFAVRPEGSVSTLKIQRTERGDSAVYLCASSLLSVGGNTGELFFGEGSRLTVL.

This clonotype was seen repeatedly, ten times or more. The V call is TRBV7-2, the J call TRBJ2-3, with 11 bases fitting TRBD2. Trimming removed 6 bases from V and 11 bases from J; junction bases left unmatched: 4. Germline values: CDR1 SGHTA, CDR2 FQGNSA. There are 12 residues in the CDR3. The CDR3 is CASRTGTSGQYF. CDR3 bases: TGTGCCAGCAGAACAGGGACTAGCGGGCAGTATTTT.

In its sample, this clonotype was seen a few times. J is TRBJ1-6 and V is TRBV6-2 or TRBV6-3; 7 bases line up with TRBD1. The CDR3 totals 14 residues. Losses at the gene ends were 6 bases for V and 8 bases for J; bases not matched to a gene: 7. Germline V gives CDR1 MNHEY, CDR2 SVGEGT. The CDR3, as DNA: TGTGCCAGCAGCCTACAGGGGTTGGATTCACCCCTCCACTTT. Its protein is CASSLQGLDSPLHF.

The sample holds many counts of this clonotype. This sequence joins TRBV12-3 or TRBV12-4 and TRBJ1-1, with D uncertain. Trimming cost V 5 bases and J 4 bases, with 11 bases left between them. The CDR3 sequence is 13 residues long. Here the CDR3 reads CASSRPGGTEAFF. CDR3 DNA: TGTGCCAGCAGTCGTCCGGGAGGCACTGAAGCTTTCTTT.

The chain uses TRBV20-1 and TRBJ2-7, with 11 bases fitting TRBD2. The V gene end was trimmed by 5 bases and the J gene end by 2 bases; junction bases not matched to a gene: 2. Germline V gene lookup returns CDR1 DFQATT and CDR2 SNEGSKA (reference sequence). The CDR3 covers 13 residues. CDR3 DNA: TGCAGTGCTCTTAGCGGGGGGGCCTACGAGCAGTACTTC. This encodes CSALSGGAYEQYF.

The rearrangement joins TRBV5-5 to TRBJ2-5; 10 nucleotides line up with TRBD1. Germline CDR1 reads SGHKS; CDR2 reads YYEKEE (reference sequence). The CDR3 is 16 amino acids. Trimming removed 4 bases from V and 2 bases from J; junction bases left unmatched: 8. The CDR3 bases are TGTGCCAGCAGCACCGGACAGGGGGGGGGTCAAGAGACCCAGTACTTC. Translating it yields CASSTGQGGGQETQYF.

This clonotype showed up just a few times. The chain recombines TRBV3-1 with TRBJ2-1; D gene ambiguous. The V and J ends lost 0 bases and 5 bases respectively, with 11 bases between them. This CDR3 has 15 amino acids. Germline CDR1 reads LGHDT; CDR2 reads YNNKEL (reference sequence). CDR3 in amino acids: CASSQDANYNNEQFF. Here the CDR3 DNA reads TGTGCCAGCAGCCAAGATGCGAACTACAACAATGAGCAGTTCTTC.

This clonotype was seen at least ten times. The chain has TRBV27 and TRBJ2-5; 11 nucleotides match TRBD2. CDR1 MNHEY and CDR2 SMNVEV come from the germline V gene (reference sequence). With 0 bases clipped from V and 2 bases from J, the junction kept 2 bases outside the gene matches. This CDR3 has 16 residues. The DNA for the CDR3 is TGTGCCAGCAGTTTATCGGCTAGCGGGAGGCAAGAGACCCAGTACTTC. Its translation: CASSLSASGRQETQYF.

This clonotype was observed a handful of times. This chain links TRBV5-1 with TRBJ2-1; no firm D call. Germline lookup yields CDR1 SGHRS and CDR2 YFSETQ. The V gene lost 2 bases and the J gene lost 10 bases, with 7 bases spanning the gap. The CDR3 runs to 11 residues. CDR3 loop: CASSFMGEQFF. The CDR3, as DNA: TGCGCCAGCAGCTTTATGGGGGAGCAGTTCTTC.

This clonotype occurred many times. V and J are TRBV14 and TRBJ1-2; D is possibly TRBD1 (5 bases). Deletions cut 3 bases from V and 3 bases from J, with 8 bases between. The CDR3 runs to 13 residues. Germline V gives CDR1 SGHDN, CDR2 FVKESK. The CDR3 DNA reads TGTGCCAGCAGCCACGGGACCTACTATGGCTACACCTTC. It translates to CASSHGTYYGYTF.

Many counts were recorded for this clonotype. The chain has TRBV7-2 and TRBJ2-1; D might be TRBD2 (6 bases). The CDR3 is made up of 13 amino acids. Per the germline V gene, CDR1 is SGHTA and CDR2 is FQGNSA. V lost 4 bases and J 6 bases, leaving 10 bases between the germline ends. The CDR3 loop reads CASSSSGGNEQFF. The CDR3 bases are TGTGCCAGCAGCTCCTCCGGGGGCAATGAGCAGTTCTTC.

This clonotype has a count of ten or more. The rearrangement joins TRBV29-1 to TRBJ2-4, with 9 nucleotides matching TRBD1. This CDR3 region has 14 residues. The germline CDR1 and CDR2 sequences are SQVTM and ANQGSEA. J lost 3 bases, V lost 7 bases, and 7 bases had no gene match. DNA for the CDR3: TGCAGCGCTGGGACAGGGACGGGCAAAAACATTCAGTACTTC. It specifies CSAGTGTGKNIQYF.

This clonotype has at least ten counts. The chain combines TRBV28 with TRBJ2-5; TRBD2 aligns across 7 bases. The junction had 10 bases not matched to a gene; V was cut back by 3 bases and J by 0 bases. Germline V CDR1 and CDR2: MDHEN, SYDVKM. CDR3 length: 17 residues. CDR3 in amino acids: CASSFSGLAGDQETQYF. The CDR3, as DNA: TGTGCCAGCAGTTTTTCCGGACTCGCGGGAGACCAAGAGACCCAGTACTTC.

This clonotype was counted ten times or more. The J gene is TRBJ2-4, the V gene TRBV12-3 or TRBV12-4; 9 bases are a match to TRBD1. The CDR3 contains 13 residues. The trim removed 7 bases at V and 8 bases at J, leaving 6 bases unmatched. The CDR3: CASTPDRGDIQYF. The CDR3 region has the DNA TGTGCCAGCACCCCGGACAGGGGCGACATTCAGTACTTC.